This TCR beta chain came from a study of blood T cell repertoires in COVID-19. The length of the CDR3 is 13 residues. Trimming removed 4 bases at V and 2 bases at J, with 9 bases between. Germline V gene sequence: CDR1 MNHEY, CDR2 SMNVEV (reference sequence). Grouping used clinical history reported by participants in a survey and questionnaire. Generated by immunoSEQ multiplex PCR, the TCRdb table keeps only in-frame clones and is missing some. The repertoire holds around 150,000 clones, with roughly 88% as singletons. The sequenced sample consisted of PBMCs or T cells enriched from blood (not recorded which). The clonotype originates from an older woman who had recovered from COVID-19. The J gene is TRBJ2-7, the V gene TRBV27; possible D gene TRBD1, 6 bases. CDR3: CASSSDSTYEQYF. CDR3 sequence (DNA): TGTGCCAGCAGTTCGGACAGTACCTACGAGCAGTACTTC.